One and the same sample provided the 32 T cell receptor beta chains below, sequenced in a study of CD8 T cells in Susac syndrome. After extraction with the RNeasy kit, roughly 0.45 to 1 ug of the RNA was reverse transcribed using random hexamers. One entry per CDR3 protein, called by TCRdb with MiXCR from the immunoSEQ multiplex PCR reads. The profile shows 200,000 or so distinct CDR3 sequences, about 95% of them singletons. Sequenced sample: CD4+ T cells from PBMCs. The receptor source for this set is a human donor with multiple sclerosis.

V is TRBV30 and J is TRBJ1-2; no clear D. In germline, CDR1 is GTSNPN, CDR2 SVGIG (reference sequence). Trimming stripped 5 bases from V and 4 bases from J, with 17 bases between. The CDR3 is 14 residues long. CDR3 coding DNA: TGTGCCTGGGCCCTGATCGCGGTCCCCTATGGCTACACCTTC. Its protein product is CAWALIAVPYGYTF.

The chain joins TRBV3-1 to TRBJ1-2; possibly TRBD1 for D (6 bases). The CDR3 is 16 amino acids. Germline-derived CDR1 and CDR2 are LGHDT and YNNKEL (reference sequence). The germline V and J ends were trimmed by 4 bases and 4 bases, with 19 bases remaining between them. In DNA, the CDR3 is TGTGCCAGCAGCCCCCGGGGACACAGGATCGGCTATGGCTACACCTTC. Protein sequence: CASSPRGHRIGYGYTF.

The chain uses TRBV15 and TRBJ2-1; perhaps D is TRBD1 or TRBD2 (5 bases each). Germline CDR1 reads LNHNV; CDR2 reads YYDKDF (reference sequence). V was pared by 2 bases and J by 4 bases, with 12 bases between. This CDR3 is 15 amino acids long. CDR3 nucleotide sequence: TGTGCCACCAGCAGAAGAGGGGAAGGATACAATGAGCAGTTCTTC. This translates into CATSRRGEGYNEQFF.

This chain uses TRBV4-1 with TRBJ2-7; D is unclear. Looked up from germline, CDR1 is MGHRA and CDR2 is YSYEKL. V shed 1 base and J shed 2 bases, with 24 bases lying between them. The CDR3 extends over 19 amino acids. The CDR3 DNA follows: TGCGCCAGCAGCCAAGGTTCGGCTAGTGTAAGATCTCGAACCTACGAGCAGTACTTC. Protein product: CASSQGSASVRSRTYEQYF.

The rearrangement uses TRBV29-1 and TRBJ2-7; TRBD2 might be the D (6 bases). V lost 6 bases and J 3 bases, leaving 12 bases between the germline ends. The CDR3 spans 12 residues. The germline gives CDR1 SQVTM, CDR2 ANQGSEA. The CDR3 nucleotides read TGCAGCGTAGCTTTGCGGGACTACGAGCAGTACTTC. Protein product: CSVALRDYEQYF.

This clonotype appeared once. The V and J genes are TRBV20-1 and TRBJ2-7; D might be TRBD1 or TRBD2, each matching 6 bases. Deletions cut 1 base from V and 2 bases from J, with 27 bases between. Per the germline V gene, CDR1 is DFQATT and CDR2 is SNEGSKA (reference sequence). The CDR3 has 19 amino acids. For the CDR3, the DNA is TGCAGTGCTAGAGGGGGACCCCGGGACACCCGAGGGGAGGCCTACGAGCAGTACTTC. Amino acid sequence: CSARGGPRDTRGEAYEQYF.

The chain combines TRBV20-1 with TRBJ1-2; D is possibly TRBD1 (5 bases). CDR3 length equals 12 residues. The V end was cut by 6 bases, the J end by 3 bases, with 11 bases between. Germline CDR1 reads DFQATT; CDR2 reads SNEGSKA (reference sequence). The chain's CDR3 is CSALGEDYGYTF. CDR3 coding DNA: TGCAGTGCCCTAGGGGAGGACTATGGCTACACCTTC.

The rearrangement joins TRBV7-9 to TRBJ2-7; D unclear. The V end was cut by 5 bases, the J end by 4 bases, with 21 bases between. The germline gives CDR1 SEHNR, CDR2 FQNEAQ (reference sequence). CDR3 length equals 16 residues. The CDR3 region is CASSPLRTPKFYEQYF. The CDR3 nucleotides are TGTGCCAGCAGCCCCTTGCGTACACCGAAATTTTACGAGCAGTACTTC.

The chain recombines TRBV11-2 with TRBJ2-2; either TRBD1 or TRBD2 may supply D (5 bases each). V was trimmed by 5 bases and J by 5 bases, leaving 12 bases between them. Germline values: CDR1 SGHAT, CDR2 FQNNGV. The CDR3 runs 14 residues. The CDR3 here is CASSLRGVTGELFF. The CDR3 DNA reads TGTGCCAGCAGCCTACGGGGCGTAACCGGGGAGCTGTTTTTT.

The chain joins TRBV12-3 or TRBV12-4 to TRBJ1-2, with a possible D match to TRBD1 (6 bases). CDR3 length: 13 residues. V was cut by 5 bases and J by 7 bases, with 14 bases left in between. CDR3 in amino acids: CASSPTGLFGYTF. The CDR3, as DNA: TGTGCCAGCAGTCCGACAGGTCTGTTTGGCTACACCTTC.

V and J are TRBV20-1 and TRBJ2-5; 8 bases match TRBD1. The V gene's germline CDR1 is DFQATT and CDR2 SNEGSKA (reference sequence). The CDR3 consists of 13 residues. The junction had 7 bases not matched to a gene; V was cut back by 6 bases and J by 4 bases. This CDR3 is CSAGVQGGETQYF. CDR3 sequence (DNA): TGCAGTGCAGGAGTACAGGGGGGAGAGACCCAGTACTTC.

This clonotype came up once. V is TRBV5-1 and J is TRBJ2-7; TRBD1 agrees at 7 bases. The CDR3 runs 15 residues. Germline CDR1 SGHRS, CDR2 YFSETQ. Losses at the gene ends were 7 bases for V and 4 bases for J; bases not matched to a gene: 14. Written as DNA, the CDR3 is TGCGCCAGCGCCTGGGGAGACAGGGAGATGTACGAGCAGTACTTC. Translating it yields CASAWGDREMYEQYF.

The chain uses TRBV5-1 and TRBJ1-4, with D possibly matching TRBD1 (6 bases). Germline V gives CDR1 SGHRS, CDR2 YFSETQ. The length of the CDR3 is 16 residues. Trimming removed 2 bases from V and 2 bases from J, with 13 bases in between. The CDR3 region has the DNA TGCGCCAGCAGCTTCGAAACAGGGTTGACTAATGAAAAACTGTTTTTT. It encodes CASSFETGLTNEKLFF.

This chain joins TRBV12-3 or TRBV12-4 and TRBJ2-1; D tentatively reads TRBD1 or TRBD2 (5 bases each). This CDR3 is 14 amino acids long. The V end lost 6 bases, the J end lost 10 bases, and 19 bases lay between the germline ends. In nucleotides, the CDR3 is TGTGCCAGCAGGACCCCTGGGGGATCAGGGGAGCAGTTCTTC. Encoded protein: CASRTPGGSGEQFF.

The chain combines TRBV6-6 with TRBJ2-7, with 9 bases lining up with TRBD1. V shed 7 bases, J shed 5 bases, and the junction held 12 bases outside the gene matches. Germline V gene sequence: CDR1 MNHNY, CDR2 SVGAGI (reference sequence). The CDR3 spans 15 residues. In nucleotides, the CDR3 is TGTGCCAGCACCTTATCTGGGACAGGGAAACACGAGCAGTACTTC. Protein product: CASTLSGTGKHEQYF.

V usage is TRBV20-1 and J usage is TRBJ2-7, with D uncertain. Germline values: CDR1 DFQATT, CDR2 SNEGSKA (reference sequence). V lost 0 bases to trimming and J lost 0 bases, with 9 bases between them. This CDR3 has 14 amino acids. CDR3 sequence: CSARDPGSSYEQYF. Here the CDR3 DNA reads TGCAGTGCTAGAGATCCTGGTAGCTCCTACGAGCAGTACTTC.

The rearrangement links TRBV5-6 to TRBJ1-2; no reliable D call. The length of the CDR3 is 14 residues. Germline V CDR1 and CDR2: SGHDT, YYEEEE. V dropped 0 bases and J dropped 5 bases, with 11 bases sitting between them. Here the CDR3 reads CASSLGRARYGYTF. CDR3 bases: TGTGCCAGCAGCTTGGGGCGGGCACGGTATGGCTACACCTTC.

The rearrangement links TRBV12-3 or TRBV12-4 to TRBJ2-7; 9 bases align to TRBD1. V lost 6 bases, J lost 4 bases, and 10 bases stayed unmatched. The CDR3 is 15 residues long. CDR3 coding DNA: TGTGCCAGCAGCCCAAGACAGGGGGGGGTTTACGAGCAGTACTTC. It yields the protein CASSPRQGGVYEQYF.

The chain uses TRBV30 and TRBJ2-3; TRBD2 might be the D (6 bases). Germline V gene lookup returns CDR1 GTSNPN and CDR2 SVGIG (reference sequence). The CDR3 spans 13 residues. Trimming took 5 bases from V and 1 from J, leaving 10 bases between them. In DNA, the CDR3 is TGTGCCTGGGGTAGCGGTGGCACAGATACGCAGTATTTT. This encodes CAWGSGGTDTQYF.

CDR3 loop: CSARSGPYNEQFF. DNA of the CDR3: TGCAGTGCTAGAAGCGGTCCCTACAATGAGCAGTTCTTC. This sequence joins TRBV20-1 and TRBJ2-1; TRBD2 might be the D (5 bases). In germline, CDR1 is DFQATT, CDR2 SNEGSKA (reference sequence). This CDR3 comprises 13 residues. V lost 2 bases to trimming and J lost 2 bases, with 7 bases between them.

With regard to this clonotype: A junction end diverges from the germline sequence, so it may reflect a read error. The J gene is TRBJ2-2, the V gene TRBV7-7; possible D gene TRBD1, 5 bases. In germline, CDR1 is SSHAT, CDR2 FNYEAQ (reference sequence). The CDR3 consists of 15 residues. The CDR3 region has the DNA TGTGCTAGCAGCTTAGGGGCAGCGAACACCGGGGAGCTGTTTTTT. Its translation: CASSLGAANTGELFF.

CDR3 loop: CSGHRSLNTEAFF. The DNA for the CDR3 is TGCAGCGGTCACAGAAGCCTGAACACTGAAGCTTTCTTT. The rearrangement uses TRBV29-1 and TRBJ1-1; D remains unclear. The CDR3 length is 13 residues. Germline CDR1 is SQVTM and CDR2 is ANQGSEA. The V end was cut by 7 bases, the J end by 0 bases, with 12 bases between.

This clonotype was seen once. The CDR3 reads CASSITGEQYF. CDR3 sequence (DNA): TGTGCCAGCAGTATCACAGGGGAGCAGTACTTC. The rearrangement links TRBV5-6 to TRBJ2-7; perhaps TRBD1 as D (6 bases). The CDR3 extends over 11 amino acids. CDR1 is SGHDT, CDR2 YYEEEE, per germline. Between the trimmed V and J ends, which lost 5 bases and 7 bases, there was a span of 10 bases.

The chain couples TRBV6-5 to TRBJ1-4, with D perhaps matching TRBD1 (5 bases). The V gene lost 6 bases and the J gene lost 7 bases, with 15 bases spanning the gap. The CDR3 contains 14 residues. Looked up from germline, CDR1 is MNHEY and CDR2 is SVGAGI. This chain's CDR3 is CASRLIGTGEKLFF. DNA of the CDR3: TGTGCCAGCAGGTTGATAGGGACGGGTGAAAAACTGTTTTTT.

The V and J genes are TRBV3-1 and TRBJ1-2; weak D call: TRBD1 (6 bases). This CDR3 is built from 14 residues. The germline V and J ends were trimmed by 4 bases and 4 bases, with 13 bases remaining between them. Germline CDR1 LGHDT, CDR2 YNNKEL (reference sequence). The CDR3 sequence is CASSLSEGGYGYTF. DNA of the CDR3: TGTGCCAGCAGCCTCTCGGAGGGGGGCTATGGCTACACCTTC. Filled out from reference TRBV3-1 and TRBJ1-2, the complete variable domain reads DTAVSQTPKYLVTQMGNDKSIKCEQNLGHDTMYWYKQDSKKFLKIMFSYNNKELIINETVPNRFSPKSPDKAHLNLHINSLELGDSAVYFCASSLSEGGYGYTFGSGTRLTVV.

The chain is built from TRBV27 and TRBJ2-1; 15 nucleotides match TRBD2. Losses at the gene ends were 5 bases for V and 4 bases for J; bases not matched to a gene: 3. This CDR3 region has 16 residues. Germline CDR1 MNHEY, CDR2 SMNVEV (reference sequence). The CDR3 DNA reads TGTGCCAGCAGTCCTGGACTAGCGGGAGGGTACAATGAGCAGTTCTTC. This translates into CASSPGLAGGYNEQFF.

J is TRBJ2-5 and V is TRBV7-9; D is ambiguous. The V end lost 2 bases, the J end lost 5 bases, and 18 bases lay between the germline ends. Germline-derived CDR1 and CDR2 are SEHNR and FQNEAQ (reference sequence). This CDR3 is 16 amino acids long. The CDR3 coding sequence is TGTGCCAGCAGCTTAATCGTTGATATAGGAGTGGAGACCCAGTACTTC. Encoded protein: CASSLIVDIGVETQYF.

The chain couples TRBV11-2 to TRBJ2-7, with D possibly being TRBD2 (5 bases). The CDR3 runs 14 residues. Germline CDR1 and CDR2: SGHAT and FQNNGV. V lost 3 bases and J 1 base, leaving 10 bases between the germline ends. The DNA for the CDR3 is TGTGCCAGCAGCTTCGGAGGACGGTCCTACGAGCAGTACTTC. It yields the protein CASSFGGRSYEQYF.

This chain links TRBV12-3 or TRBV12-4 with TRBJ1-1; D unclear. CDR3 length: 13 amino acids. The V and J ends lost 8 bases and 3 bases respectively, with 13 bases between them. In DNA, the CDR3 is TGTGCCAGCCGGCCCCGGAGGGACACTGAAGCTTTCTTT. Translation: CASRPRRDTEAFF.

V is TRBV27 and J is TRBJ1-2; TRBD1 agrees at 7 bases. V shed 0 bases and J 8 bases; nucleotides not matched to a gene: 3. Germline-derived CDR1 and CDR2 are MNHEY and SMNVEV (reference sequence). This CDR3 spans 13 amino acids. As DNA, the CDR3 is TGTGCCAGCAGTTTATCAGGGGGCGGAGGCTACACCTTC. Translated, it gives CASSLSGGGGYTF.

The rearrangement joins TRBV15 to TRBJ1-2; D uncertain. The V gene's germline CDR1 is LNHNV and CDR2 YYDKDF (reference sequence). The CDR3 has 13 amino acids. V was pared by 8 bases and J by 4 bases, with 14 bases between. The CDR3 region has the DNA TGTGCCACCTCCGAAGGACTGGGCTATGGCTACACCTTC. Translating it yields CATSEGLGYGYTF.

The chain carries TRBV29-1 and TRBJ1-1; possibly TRBD1 for D (5 bases). Trimming left V 7 bases short and J 4 bases short, with 22 bases between. CDR1 and CDR2 from the germline V gene are SQVTM and ANQGSEA. This CDR3 comprises 15 residues. In DNA, the CDR3 is TGCAGCGCCTCCGCTGGGTGGGGGATGGGCACTGAAGCTTTCTTT. Translated, it gives CSASAGWGMGTEAFF. Looking up the rest from reference TRBV29-1 and TRBJ1-1 gives the full variable domain: SAVISQKPSRDICQRGTSLTIQCQVDSQVTMMFWYRQQPGQSLTLIATANQGSEATYESGFVIDKFPISRPNLTFSTLTVSNMSPEDSSIYLCSASAGWGMGTEAFFGQGTRLTVV.